Below, 4 T cell receptor beta chains from the same sample are listed, as sequenced in a study of OX40 agonist ivuxolimab in advanced cancers. Some clones are missing from TCRdb's copy, which holds only in-frame ones; the method was immunoSEQ multiplex PCR. The sample includes fewer than 140,000 clones, 75% to 95% of them seen just once. Source: CD4+ or CD8+ T cells sorted from blood, taken in a trial of the OX40 agonist ivuxolimab. The receptors derive from an adult with an advanced solid tumor such as melanoma, head and neck, liver or kidney cancer.

This chain joins TRBV14 and TRBJ1-1, with 7 bases that match TRBD1. V gave up 5 bases and J gave up 3 bases; unmatched junction bases: 3. The length of the CDR3 is 13 residues. Germline CDR1 reads SGHDN; CDR2 reads FVKESK. The CDR3 sequence is CASSTQGDTEAFF. The DNA for the CDR3 is TGTGCCAGCAGCACTCAGGGGGACACTGAAGCTTTCTTT.

This chain uses TRBV6-6 with TRBJ1-5, with unresolved D. The CDR3 has 12 residues. Germline V gene sequence: CDR1 MNHNY, CDR2 SVGAGI (reference sequence). The V and J ends lost 7 bases and 9 bases respectively, with 13 bases between them. DNA for the CDR3: TGTGCCAGCACATTCGGGGAGCGGCCCCAGCATTTT. Protein sequence: CASTFGERPQHF.

This sequence joins TRBV5-4 and TRBJ1-1, with D perhaps matching TRBD1 (6 bases). V was shortened by 0 bases and J by 4 bases, with 10 bases between the two germline ends. CDR1 is SGHNT and CDR2 is YYREEE in the germline V gene (reference sequence). The CDR3 runs to 14 residues. The CDR3 sequence: CASSLDQGSTEAFF. For the CDR3, the DNA is TGTGCCAGCAGCTTGGATCAGGGGTCCACTGAAGCTTTCTTT.

The chain has TRBV28 and TRBJ2-3; D is possibly TRBD1 or TRBD2 (5 bases each). Trimming took off 6 bases at V and 2 bases at J, with 12 bases between the two ends. Looked up from germline, CDR1 is MDHEN and CDR2 is SYDVKM. CDR3 length equals 14 residues. The CDR3 loop is CASSSGTPTDTQYF. CDR3 DNA sequence: TGTGCCAGCAGCTCCGGGACCCCCACAGATACGCAGTATTTT.